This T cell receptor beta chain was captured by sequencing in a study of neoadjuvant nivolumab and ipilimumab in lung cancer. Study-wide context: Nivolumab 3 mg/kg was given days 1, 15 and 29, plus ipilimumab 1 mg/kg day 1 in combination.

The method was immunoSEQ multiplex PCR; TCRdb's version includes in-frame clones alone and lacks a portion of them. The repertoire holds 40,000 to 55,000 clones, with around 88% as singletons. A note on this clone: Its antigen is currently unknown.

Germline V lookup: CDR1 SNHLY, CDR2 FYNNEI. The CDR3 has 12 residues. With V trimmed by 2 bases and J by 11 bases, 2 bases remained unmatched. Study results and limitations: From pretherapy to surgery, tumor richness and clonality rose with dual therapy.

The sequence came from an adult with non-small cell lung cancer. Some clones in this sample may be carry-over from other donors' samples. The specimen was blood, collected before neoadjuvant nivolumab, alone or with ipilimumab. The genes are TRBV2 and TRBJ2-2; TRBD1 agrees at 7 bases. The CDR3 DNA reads TGTGCCAGCAGTGAACAGGGGGTCGAGCTGTTTTTT. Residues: CASSEQGVELFF.